This T cell receptor beta chain is from a study of shared clonotypes between healthy human individuals. Study summary: Per donor, CD8 memory used one plate, CD8 naive used two, CD4 memory used three and CD4 naive used three.

Donors were healthy HIV-negative adults without recent acute infections or vaccinations. Division of CD4+ cells produced a CD45RA+ naive subset and a CD45RA-negative memory subset. J lost 4 bases, V lost 2 bases, and 4 bases had no gene match. This CDR3 region has 14 residues. CDR1 and CDR2 (germline): MNHNY, SVGAGI (reference sequence). A remark on this clone: As yet, its antigen is unknown.

Method: immunoSEQ multiplex PCR; TCRdb's copy keeps in-frame clones and lacks some. The sample shows roughly 2.6 million clones, around nine tenths of them seen only once. General study findings and limits: The sampled material consisted only of blood, and tissue repertoires are likely to differ.

The receptor was derived from a man younger than 30 in good health. The material sequenced was naive CD4+ T cells sorted from blood. Subset here: CD45RA+ positively selected. The chain combines TRBV6-6 with TRBJ1-2, with 7 bases lining up with TRBD1. The DNA for the CDR3 is TGTGCCAGCAGTTACCCAGGACAGGTCTATGGCTACACCTTC. Its translation is CASSYPGQVYGYTF.